Sequencing of this T cell receptor beta chain was carried out in a study of cytomegalovirus exposure and HLA in healthy donors. With 60 Vbeta and 13 Jbeta primers, the PCR was carried out. Clones were sequenced by immunoSEQ multiplex PCR, and TCRdb holds only the in-frame ones, with some missing. In the table there are about 91,000 clones, roughly 60% of which are singletons. Per germline, CDR1 SGHRS and CDR2 YFSETQ. The CDR3 runs to 16 residues. V lost 4 bases, J lost 7 bases, and 11 bases stayed unmatched. Sequenced: PBMCs. This TCR derives from a human donor in good health. This sequence joins TRBV5-1 and TRBJ1-3; 10 bases line up with TRBD1. The chain's CDR3 is CASSPQGTGERNTIYF. CDR3 sequence (DNA): TGCGCCAGCAGCCCGCAAGGGACAGGGGAAAGGAACACCATATATTTT.